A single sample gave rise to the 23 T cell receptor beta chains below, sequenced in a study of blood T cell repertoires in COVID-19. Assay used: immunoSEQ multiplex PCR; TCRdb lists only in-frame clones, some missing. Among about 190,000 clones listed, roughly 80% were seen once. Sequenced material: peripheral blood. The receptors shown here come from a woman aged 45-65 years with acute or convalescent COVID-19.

In DNA, the CDR3 is TGTGCCAGCAGCTTATTGGGGACAGGGGGTACCAATGAGCAGTTCTTC. As protein: CASSLLGTGGTNEQFF. This chain joins TRBV5-5 and TRBJ2-1; 11 bases match TRBD1. The CDR3 covers 16 residues. The V and J ends lost 2 bases and 6 bases, in that order; junction bases with no gene match: 7. In germline, CDR1 is SGHKS, CDR2 YYEKEE (reference sequence).

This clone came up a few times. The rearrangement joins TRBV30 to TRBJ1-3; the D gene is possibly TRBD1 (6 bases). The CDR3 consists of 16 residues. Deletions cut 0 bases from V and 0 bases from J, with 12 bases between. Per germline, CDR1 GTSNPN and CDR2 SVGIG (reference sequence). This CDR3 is CAWSVQGGISGNTIYF. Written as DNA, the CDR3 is TGTGCCTGGAGTGTACAGGGTGGGATCTCTGGAAACACCATATATTTT.

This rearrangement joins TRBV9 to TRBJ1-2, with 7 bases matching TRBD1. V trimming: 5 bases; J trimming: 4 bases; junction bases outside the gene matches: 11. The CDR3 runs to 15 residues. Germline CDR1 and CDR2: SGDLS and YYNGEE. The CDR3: CASRTGNSGAYGYTF. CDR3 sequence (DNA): TGTGCCAGCAGGACAGGGAACAGCGGAGCCTATGGCTACACCTTC.

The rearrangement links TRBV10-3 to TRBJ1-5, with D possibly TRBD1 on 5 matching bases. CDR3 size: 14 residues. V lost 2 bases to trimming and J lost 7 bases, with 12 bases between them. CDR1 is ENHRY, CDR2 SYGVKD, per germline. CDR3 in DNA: TGTGCCATCAGTGAGGTGGAGGGGCGGCAGCCCCAGCATTTT. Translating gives CAISEVEGRQPQHF.

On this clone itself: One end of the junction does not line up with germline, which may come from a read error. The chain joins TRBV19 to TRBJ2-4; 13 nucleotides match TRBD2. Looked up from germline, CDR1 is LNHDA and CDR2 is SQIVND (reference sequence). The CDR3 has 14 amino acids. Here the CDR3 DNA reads TGTGCCAGTACCTCGGGACAGGGGACTAGCGGGACGCACTTC. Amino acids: CASTSGQGTSGTHF.

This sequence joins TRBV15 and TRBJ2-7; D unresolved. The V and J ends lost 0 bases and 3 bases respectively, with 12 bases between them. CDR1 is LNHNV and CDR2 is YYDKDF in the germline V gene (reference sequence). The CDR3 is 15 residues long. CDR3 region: CATSREASSNYEQYF. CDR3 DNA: TGTGCCACCAGCAGAGAGGCCAGTTCGAACTACGAGCAGTACTTC.

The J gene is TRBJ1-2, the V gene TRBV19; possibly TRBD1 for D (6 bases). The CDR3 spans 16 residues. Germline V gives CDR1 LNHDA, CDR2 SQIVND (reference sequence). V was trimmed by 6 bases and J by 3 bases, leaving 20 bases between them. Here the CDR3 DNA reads TGTGCCAGTAGGCTGACAGGCTCCGCCGGGGACTATGGCTACACCTTC. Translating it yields CASRLTGSAGDYGYTF.

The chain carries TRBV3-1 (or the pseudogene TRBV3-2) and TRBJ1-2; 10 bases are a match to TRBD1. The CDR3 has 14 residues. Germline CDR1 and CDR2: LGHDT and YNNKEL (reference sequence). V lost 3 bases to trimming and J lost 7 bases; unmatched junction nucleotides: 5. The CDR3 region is CASSHRDRGAGYTF. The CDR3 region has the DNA TGTGCCAGCAGCCATAGGGACAGGGGCGCTGGCTACACCTTC.

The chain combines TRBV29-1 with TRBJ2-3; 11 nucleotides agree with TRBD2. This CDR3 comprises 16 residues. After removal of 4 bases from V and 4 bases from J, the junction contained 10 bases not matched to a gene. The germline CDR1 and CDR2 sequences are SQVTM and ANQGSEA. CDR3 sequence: CSVGQRLAGGSDTQYF. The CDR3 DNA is TGCAGCGTTGGACAAAGGCTAGCGGGAGGATCAGATACGCAGTATTTT.

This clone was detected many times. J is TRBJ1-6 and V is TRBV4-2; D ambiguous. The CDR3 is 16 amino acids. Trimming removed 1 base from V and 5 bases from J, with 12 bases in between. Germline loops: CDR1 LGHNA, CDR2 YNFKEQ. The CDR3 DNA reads TGTGCCAGCAGCCAAGTAGGTCGGGAGGATAATTCACCCCTCCACTTT. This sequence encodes CASSQVGREDNSPLHF.

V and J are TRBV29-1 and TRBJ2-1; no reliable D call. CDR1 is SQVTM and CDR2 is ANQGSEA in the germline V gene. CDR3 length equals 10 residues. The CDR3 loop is CIRNPDEQFF. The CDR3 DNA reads TGCATCCGTAATCCGGATGAGCAGTTCTTC.

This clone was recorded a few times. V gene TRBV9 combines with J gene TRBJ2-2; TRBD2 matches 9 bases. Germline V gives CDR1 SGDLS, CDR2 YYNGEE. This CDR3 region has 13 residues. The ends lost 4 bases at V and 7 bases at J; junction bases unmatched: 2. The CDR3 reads CASSRAGGGELFF. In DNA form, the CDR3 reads TGTGCCAGCAGCCGAGCGGGAGGCGGGGAGCTGTTTTTT.

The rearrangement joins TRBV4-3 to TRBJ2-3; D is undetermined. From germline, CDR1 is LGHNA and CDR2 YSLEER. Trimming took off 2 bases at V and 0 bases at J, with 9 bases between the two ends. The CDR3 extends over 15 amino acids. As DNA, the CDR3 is TGCGCCAGCAGCCAATTGGCGGAGAGCACAGATACGCAGTATTTT. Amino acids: CASSQLAESTDTQYF.

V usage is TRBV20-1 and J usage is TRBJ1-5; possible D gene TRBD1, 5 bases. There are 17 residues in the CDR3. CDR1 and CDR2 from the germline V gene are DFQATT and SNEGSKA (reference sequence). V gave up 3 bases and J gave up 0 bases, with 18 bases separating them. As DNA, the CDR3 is TGCAGTGCTAGTACGGGCAGCGGGGCTTATAGCAATCAGCCCCAGCATTTT. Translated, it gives CSASTGSGAYSNQPQHF.

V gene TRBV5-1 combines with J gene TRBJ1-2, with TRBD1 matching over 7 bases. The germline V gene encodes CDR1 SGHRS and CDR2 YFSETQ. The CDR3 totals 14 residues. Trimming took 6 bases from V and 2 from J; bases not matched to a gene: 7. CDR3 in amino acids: CASNEGARNYGYTF. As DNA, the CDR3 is TGCGCCAGCAATGAGGGGGCGCGAAACTATGGCTACACCTTC.

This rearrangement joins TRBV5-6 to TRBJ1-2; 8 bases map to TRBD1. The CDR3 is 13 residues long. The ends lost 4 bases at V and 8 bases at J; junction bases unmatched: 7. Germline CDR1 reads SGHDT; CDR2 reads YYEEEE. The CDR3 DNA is TGTGCCAGCAGCCTTTGGACAGGGACGGGCTACACCTTC. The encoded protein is CASSLWTGTGYTF. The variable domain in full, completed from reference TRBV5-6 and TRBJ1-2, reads DAGVTQSPTHLIKTRGQQVTLRCSPKSGHDTVSWYQQALGQGPQFIFQYYEEEERQRGNFPDRFSGHQFPNYSSELNVNALLLGDSALYLCASSLWTGTGYTFGSGTRLTVV.

DNA for the CDR3: TGCAGTGCAGGAGGGGCCGGAGGCTACACCTTC. Residues: CSAGGAGGYTF. The rearrangement links TRBV20-1 to TRBJ1-2; possible D gene TRBD1, 5 bases. The V gene lost 6 bases and the J gene lost 8 bases, with 13 bases spanning the gap. This CDR3 has 11 residues. CDR1 and CDR2 from the germline V gene are DFQATT and SNEGSKA (reference sequence).

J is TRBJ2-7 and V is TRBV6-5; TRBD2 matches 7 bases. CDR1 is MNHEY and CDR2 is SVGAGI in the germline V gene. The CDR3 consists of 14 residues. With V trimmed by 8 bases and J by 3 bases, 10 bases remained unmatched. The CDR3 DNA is TGTGCCAGCGGGGGGACTGGGGGGGTCTACGAGCAGTACTTC. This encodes CASGGTGGVYEQYF.

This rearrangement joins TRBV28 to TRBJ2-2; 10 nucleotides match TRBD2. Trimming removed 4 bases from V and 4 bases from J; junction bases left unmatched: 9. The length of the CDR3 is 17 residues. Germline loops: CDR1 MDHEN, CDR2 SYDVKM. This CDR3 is CASSSWGLAIGTGELFF. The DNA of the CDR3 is TGTGCCAGCAGTTCATGGGGACTAGCGATAGGCACCGGGGAGCTGTTTTTT.

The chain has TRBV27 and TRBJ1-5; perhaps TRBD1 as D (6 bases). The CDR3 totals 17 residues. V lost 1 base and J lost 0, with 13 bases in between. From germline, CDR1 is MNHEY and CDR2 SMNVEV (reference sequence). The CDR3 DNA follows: TGTGCCAGCAGTTTATACTGGACAGTGAATAGCAATCAGCCCCAGCATTTT. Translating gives CASSLYWTVNSNQPQHF.

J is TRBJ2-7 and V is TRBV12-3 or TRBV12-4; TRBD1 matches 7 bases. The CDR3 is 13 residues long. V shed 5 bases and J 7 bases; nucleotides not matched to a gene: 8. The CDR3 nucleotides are TGTGCCAGCAGTCCGGGACAGTCAAGGGAGCAGTACTTC. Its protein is CASSPGQSREQYF.

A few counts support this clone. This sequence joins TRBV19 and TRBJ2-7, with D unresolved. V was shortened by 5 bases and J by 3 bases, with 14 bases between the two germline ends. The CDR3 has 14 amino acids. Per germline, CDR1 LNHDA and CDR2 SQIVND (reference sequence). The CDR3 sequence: CASSGASRGYEQYF. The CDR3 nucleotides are TGTGCCAGTAGTGGTGCCAGCAGAGGCTACGAGCAGTACTTC.

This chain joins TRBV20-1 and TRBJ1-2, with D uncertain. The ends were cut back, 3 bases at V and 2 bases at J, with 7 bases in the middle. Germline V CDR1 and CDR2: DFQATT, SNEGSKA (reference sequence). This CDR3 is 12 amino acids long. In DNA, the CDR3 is TGCAGTGCTAGTTGGCAGAACTATGGCTACACCTTC. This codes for CSASWQNYGYTF.